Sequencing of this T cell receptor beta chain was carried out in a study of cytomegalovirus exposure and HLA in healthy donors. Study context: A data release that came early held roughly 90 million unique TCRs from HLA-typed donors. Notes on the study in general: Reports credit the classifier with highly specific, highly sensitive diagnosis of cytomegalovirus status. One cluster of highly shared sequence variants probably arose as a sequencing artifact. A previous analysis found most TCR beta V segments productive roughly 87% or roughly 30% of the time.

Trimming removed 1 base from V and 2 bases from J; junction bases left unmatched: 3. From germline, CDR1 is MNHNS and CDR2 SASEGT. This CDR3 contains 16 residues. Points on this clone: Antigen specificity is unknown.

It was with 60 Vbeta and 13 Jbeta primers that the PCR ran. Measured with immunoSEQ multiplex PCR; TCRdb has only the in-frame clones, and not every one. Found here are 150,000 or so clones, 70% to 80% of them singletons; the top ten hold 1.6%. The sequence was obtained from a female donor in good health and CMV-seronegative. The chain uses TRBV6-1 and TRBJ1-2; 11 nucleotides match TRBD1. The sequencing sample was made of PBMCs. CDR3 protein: CASSEVGTGGNYGYTF. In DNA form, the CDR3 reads TGTGCCAGCAGTGAAGTGGGGACAGGGGGGAACTATGGCTACACCTTC.